This T cell receptor (beta chain) is drawn from a study of blood T cell repertoires in COVID-19. One Seattle source followed patients from active infection through their disease course. Method: immunoSEQ multiplex PCR; TCRdb's copy keeps in-frame clones and lacks some. The sample contains a few hundred thousand clones, more than 85% of which appear only once. V lost 0 bases and J 5 bases, leaving 11 bases between the germline ends. The CDR3 covers 15 residues. Looked up from germline, CDR1 is SGHTA and CDR2 is FQGNSA. Sequenced material: peripheral blood. The TCR comes from a young adult with COVID-19, enrolled during active disease. The V and J genes are TRBV7-2 and TRBJ1-5; D is ambiguous. CDR3 region: CASSLALDHYQPQHF. DNA of the CDR3: TGTGCCAGCAGCTTAGCCCTAGACCATTATCAGCCCCAGCATTTT. Full variable domain (rest looked up from reference TRBV7-2 and TRBJ1-5): GAGVSQSPSNKVTEKGKDVELRCDPISGHTALYWYRQSLGQGLEFLIYFQGNSAPDKSGLPSDRFSAERTGGSVSTLTIQRTQQEDSAVYLCASSLALDHYQPQHFGDGTRLSIL.